The clone carrying this TCR beta chain has a count of ten or more. Its antigen is as yet unknown. A single record per CDR3 protein comes from TCRdb applying MiXCR to the 5' RACE reads. Among roughly 14,000 distinct CDR3 sequences, 6.3% were seen once, and the ten largest hold around 25%. The data are from a study of spatial heterogeneity in lung cancer. Study details: The cohort: 70 to 85 early-stage, untreated non-small cell lung cancer patients. Any follow-up PBMC samples that were available went on to be sequenced, and the median time to follow-up was roughly 2 years after resection.

Indicated time point: blood at routine non-recurrence follow-up after resection. Unmatched junction bases numbered 8, after V lost 0 bases and J lost 3 bases. CDR1 is MNHEY and CDR2 is SVGAGI in the germline V gene. CDR3 length equals 16 residues. General study findings and limits: Ubiquitous expanded tumor TCRs were seen in blood more at resection than at follow-up.

The sequence was collected from a male donor with early-stage non-small cell lung cancer. Sequencing used PBMCs, obtained at follow-up. The chain combines TRBV6-5 with TRBJ2-7; TRBD2 agrees at 7 bases. The CDR3 coding sequence is TGTGCCAGCAGTTACTCAGCCGGACTAGGAAACTACGAGCAGTACTTC. Translation: CASSYSAGLGNYEQYF.